This T cell receptor beta chain originates from a study of beta chain features in type 1 diabetes. The study, taken as a whole, reports: There was a moderate but significant shortening of TCRB CDR3s in all four CD4+ subsets of Type 1 diabetes patients. The naive, central memory and Treg TCRB repertoires showed an apparent similarity that was greater among patients than among healthy donors.

Expressed TCRB transcripts were sequenced after all isolated RNA was converted to cDNA. The data were produced by immunoSEQ multiplex PCR, yet TCRdb's version contains in-frame clones alone and is incomplete. The sample consists of around 690,000 clones, around 12% of them appearing once. It was one heparinised blood draw, averaging roughly 100 mL, that each donor gave. Each sorted population was over 95% pure. Details on this clone: As yet, its antigen is unknown.

This CDR3 has 17 residues. Trimming took off 3 bases at V and 2 bases at J, with 19 bases between the two ends. Germline assignment: CDR1 SGDLS and CDR2 YYNGEE. The chain is built from TRBV9 and TRBJ2-3; the D gene is possibly TRBD2 (6 bases). This TCR came from a man younger than 40 with type 1 diabetes. The sequencing input was naive CD4+ T cells from blood. The CDR3 DNA sequence: TGTGCCAGCAGCGAGACCGGGGGACCTGCCACCACAGATACGCAGTATTTT. Amino acid sequence: CASSETGGPATTDTQYF. The full variable domain, rest sourced from reference TRBV9 and TRBJ2-3, is DSGVTQTPKHLITATGQRVTLRCSPRSGDLSVYWYQQSLDQGLQFLIQYYNGEERAKGNILERFSAQQFPDLHSELNLSSLELGDSALYFCASSETGGPATTDTQYFGPGTRLTVL.